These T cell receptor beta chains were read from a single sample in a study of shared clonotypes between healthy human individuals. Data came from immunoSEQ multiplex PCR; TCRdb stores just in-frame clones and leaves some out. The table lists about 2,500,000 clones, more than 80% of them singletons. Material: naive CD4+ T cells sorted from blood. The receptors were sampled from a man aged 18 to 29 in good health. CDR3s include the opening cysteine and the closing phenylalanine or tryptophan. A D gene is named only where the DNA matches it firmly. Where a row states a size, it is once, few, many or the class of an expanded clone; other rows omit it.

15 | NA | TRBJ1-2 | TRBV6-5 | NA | CASSPTGFSRYGYTF | TGTGCCAGCAGTCCAACAGGGTTTTCCCGCTATGGCTACACCTTC
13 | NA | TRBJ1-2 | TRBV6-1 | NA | CASSNGQNGGYTF | TGTGCCAGCAGTAACGGACAGAACGGGGGCTACACCTTC
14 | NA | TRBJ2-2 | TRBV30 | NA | CAWQGRGNTGELFF | TGTGCCTGGCAAGGCAGGGGCAACACCGGGGAGCTGTTTTTT
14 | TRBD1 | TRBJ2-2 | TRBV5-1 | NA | CASSLPGGTGELFF | TGCGCCAGCAGCTTACCAGGGGGAACCGGGGAGCTGTTTTTT
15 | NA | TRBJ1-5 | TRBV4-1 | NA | CASSRGGASNQPQHF | TGCGCCAGCAGCCGCGGGGGGGCAAGCAATCAGCCCCAGCATTTT
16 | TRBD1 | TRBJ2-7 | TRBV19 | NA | CASSPIWDSKSYEQYF | TGTGCCAGTAGCCCGATTTGGGACAGCAAATCCTACGAGCAGTACTTC
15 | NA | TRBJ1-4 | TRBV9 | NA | CASSVDPGANEKLFF | TGTGCCAGCAGCGTAGATCCGGGGGCTAATGAAAAACTGTTTTTT
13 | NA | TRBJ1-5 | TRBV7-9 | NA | CASSLLAYQPQHF | TGTGCCAGCAGCTTACTGGCCTATCAGCCCCAGCATTTT
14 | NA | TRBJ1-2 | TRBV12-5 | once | CASGLVAGPWGDTF | TGTGCTAGTGGTTTGGTGGCCGGGCCTTGGGGGGACACCTTC
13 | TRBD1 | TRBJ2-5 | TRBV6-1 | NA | CASRSGGQETQYF | TGTGCCAGCAGATCAGGGGGCCAAGAGACCCAGTACTTC
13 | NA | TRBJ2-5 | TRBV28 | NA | CASSFGLSETQYF | TGTGCCAGCAGTTTCGGCCTCTCGGAGACCCAGTACTTC
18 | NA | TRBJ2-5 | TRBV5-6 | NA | CASSLRVAPGPPQETQYF | TGTGCCAGCAGCTTGCGAGTAGCCCCAGGACCCCCGCAAGAGACCCAGTACTTC
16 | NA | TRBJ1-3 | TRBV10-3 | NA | CAITAGIRSSGNTIYF | TGTGCCATCACCGCAGGGATACGTAGCTCTGGAAACACCATATATTTT
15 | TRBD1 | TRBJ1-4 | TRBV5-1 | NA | CASSQGGATNEKLFF | TGCGCCAGCAGCCAGGGGGGTGCAACTAATGAAAAACTGTTTTTT
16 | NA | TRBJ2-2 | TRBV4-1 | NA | CASSQDLGGAAGELFF | TGCGCCAGCAGCCAAGATTTAGGGGGGGCCGCCGGGGAGCTGTTTTTT
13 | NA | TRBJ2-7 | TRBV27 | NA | CASRNRGFGEQYF | TGTGCCAGCCGCAACCGGGGGTTCGGCGAGCAGTACTTC